Presented here are 11 T cell receptor beta chains from one specimen sequenced in a study of HIV-infected patients and healthy controls. Around 450 ng RNA was reverse transcribed with alpha and beta constant-region primers. Separate chain-specific third strand synthesis with multiplexing indices produced the alpha and beta libraries. TCRdb independently ran MiXCR on the 5' RACE reads; one entry per CDR3 protein. This sample has 15,000 to 20,000 distinct CDR3 sequences, with about 9% found just once. Follow-up blood was drawn about 14 weeks, roughly three months, after antiretroviral therapy began. The repertoire came from unfractionated whole blood and reflected all unsorted peripheral T cells. Sequences were derived from blood, sampled during antiretroviral therapy. Source of these receptors: an adult with HIV infection.

This clonotype was observed many times. This chain connects TRBV7-2 to TRBJ2-3, with D maybe TRBD2 (5 bases). CDR1 SGHTA and CDR2 FQGNSA come from the germline V gene. The CDR3 is made up of 12 amino acids. The ends were cut back, 5 bases at V and 5 bases at J, with 8 bases in the middle. CDR3 nucleotide sequence: TGTGCCAGCAGCCCTCGGGGAGATACGCAGTATTTT. Its translation is CASSPRGDTQYF.

The sample holds many counts of this clonotype. This sequence joins TRBV5-1 and TRBJ2-2; 8 nucleotides match TRBD1. J was trimmed by 5 bases and V by 4 bases; bases with no gene match: 7. This CDR3 has 15 amino acids. CDR1 is SGHRS, CDR2 YFSETQ, per germline. The CDR3 loop is CASSLQGAGTGELFF. In DNA form, the CDR3 reads TGCGCCAGCAGCCTCCAGGGGGCTGGGACCGGGGAGCTGTTTTTT.

This clonotype was seen repeatedly, ten times or more. The rearrangement uses TRBV7-2 and TRBJ1-2; D not resolved. CDR1 SGHTA and CDR2 FQGNSA come from the germline V gene. This CDR3 comprises 19 residues. Trimming shortened V by 5 bases and J by 0 bases, and 25 bases separated the two germline ends. This CDR3 reads CASSLYPSSTYISNYGYTF. The CDR3 coding sequence is TGTGCCAGCAGCCTTTATCCAAGCTCGACATATATCTCTAACTATGGCTACACCTTC.

This clonotype was counted at least ten times. The gene calls are TRBV4-1 and TRBJ2-7, with TRBD1 identical over 10 bases. V was clipped by 3 bases and J by 2 bases; unmatched bases: 10. Germline-derived CDR1 and CDR2 are MGHRA and YSYEKL. The CDR3 runs to 17 residues. The CDR3 DNA follows: TGCGCCAGCAGCCAGCCCTGGGGACAGGGGATCCCCTACGAGCAGTACTTC. It translates to CASSQPWGQGIPYEQYF.

Ten or more counts support this clonotype. The rearrangement joins TRBV10-2 to TRBJ1-2, with 9 nucleotides matching TRBD1. The V gene end was trimmed by 6 bases and the J gene end by 4 bases; junction bases not matched to a gene: 3. CDR3 size: 13 residues. The germline V gene encodes CDR1 WSHSY and CDR2 SAAADI. The CDR3 DNA reads TGCGCCAGCAGCCAGACAGGGGGCTATGGCTACACCTTC. The encoded protein is CASSQTGGYGYTF.

This clonotype was detected only a few times. The chain recombines TRBV29-1 with TRBJ1-1, with D unresolved. This CDR3 is 11 amino acids long. CDR1 and CDR2 (germline): SQVTM, ANQGSEA. V was pared by 5 bases and J by 7 bases, with 11 bases between. The CDR3 DNA sequence: TGCAGCGTTCTAGGCGGCCTTGAAGCTTTCTTT. It is translated as CSVLGGLEAFF.

This chain connects TRBV10-3 to TRBJ2-3; a possible D gene is TRBD2 (6 bases). The CDR3 is made up of 15 amino acids. Germline V lookup: CDR1 ENHRY, CDR2 SYGVKD. The V end was cut by 0 bases, the J end by 4 bases, with 11 bases between. The CDR3 loop reads CAISESAGRPDTQYF. The CDR3 DNA reads as TGTGCCATCAGTGAGTCGGCAGGGAGGCCAGATACGCAGTATTTT.

This clonotype has a count of ten or more. The V and J genes are TRBV12-3 or TRBV12-4 and TRBJ2-4; D might be TRBD2 (5 bases). The CDR3 loop spans 12 amino acids. V lost 6 bases and J lost 13, with 16 bases in between. The CDR3 DNA reads TGTGCCAGCAGCCCCGCGGGTCTAAGACAGTACTTC. This gives the protein CASSPAGLRQYF.

J is TRBJ2-1 and V is TRBV11-2, with TRBD2 identical over 7 bases. Germline V lookup: CDR1 SGHAT, CDR2 FQNNGV. The length of the CDR3 is 16 residues. J lost 3 bases, V lost 2 bases, and 7 bases had no gene match. The CDR3 DNA follows: TGTGCCAGCAGCTTATCCCTGCGGGAGAGCTACAATGAGCAGTTCTTC. Protein: CASSLSLRESYNEQFF.

V is TRBV20-1 and J is TRBJ2-5, with D possibly matching TRBD2 (5 bases). The germline CDR1 and CDR2 sequences are DFQATT and SNEGSKA (reference sequence). The CDR3 spans 13 residues. V lost 5 bases to trimming and J lost 1 base, with 11 bases between them. Here the CDR3 reads CSAPRLPQETQYF. CDR3 DNA sequence: TGCAGTGCTCCCAGACTACCCCAAGAGACCCAGTACTTC.

The sample holds many counts of this clonotype. The V gene is TRBV7-2, the J gene TRBJ2-5; D remains unclear. CDR3 length: 15 residues. CDR1 and CDR2 (germline): SGHTA, FQGNSA. V lost 4 bases and J lost 2, with 14 bases in between. CDR3 loop: CASSSIIGRQETQYF. The CDR3 DNA sequence: TGTGCCAGCAGCTCAATTATCGGGCGGCAAGAGACCCAGTACTTC.